The T cell receptor beta chain under discussion was sequenced for a study of radiation and T cells in renal cell carcinoma. Broader study findings: In blood, top tumor clones expanded by 2 weeks, shrinking by 4.

As to this clone: What it recognizes is unknown.

Sequencing was performed with immunoSEQ multiplex PCR; in TCRdb, only in-frame clones are kept and a portion is missing. This table holds 10,000 to 15,000 clones, roughly a third found once. Germline trimming cut 4 bases from V and 8 bases from J; bases unmatched to any gene: 4. Germline-derived CDR1 and CDR2 are LNHDA and SQIVND (reference sequence). This CDR3 region has 12 residues. Treatment described: 15 Gy SBRT to primary tumor, nephrectomy 4 weeks later. V and J are TRBV19 and TRBJ1-2; 7 nucleotides align to TRBD1. This TCR was sampled from a man aged 55 to 70 with renal cell carcinoma. Sequenced material: tumor tissue, taken from a patient whose treatment included radiotherapy and nephrectomy. CDR3 sequence: CASSTTGSGYTF. The DNA for the CDR3 is TGTGCCAGTAGTACGACAGGGAGCGGCTACACCTTC.